This T cell receptor beta chain originates from a study of CD8 T cells in ankylosing spondylitis. The study's findings and limits: Past research had described some motif variants in reactive arthritis synovial fluid and blood. The authors found the disease-linked clones to be CD8+ and relatively rare in peripheral blood.

TCRdb independently ran MiXCR on the 5' RACE reads; one entry per CDR3 protein. The table records 30,000 to 40,000 distinct CDR3 sequences, less than 4% of them present only once. The germline CDR1 and CDR2 sequences are SGDLS and YYNGEE. V lost 0 bases, J lost 1 base, and 10 bases lay in between. This CDR3 has 15 residues. This clonotype was seen only a few times. Antigen: not known. The chain combines TRBV9 with TRBJ1-1; maybe TRBD1 (5 bases). Sample: blood, either unsorted or a sorted T cell fraction (not recorded which). The receptor was isolated from a male donor with ankylosing spondylitis or in good health (not recorded which). CDR3 residues: CASSVDGAGNTEAFF. DNA of the CDR3: TGTGCCAGCAGCGTAGATGGGGCGGGGAACACTGAAGCTTTCTTT.